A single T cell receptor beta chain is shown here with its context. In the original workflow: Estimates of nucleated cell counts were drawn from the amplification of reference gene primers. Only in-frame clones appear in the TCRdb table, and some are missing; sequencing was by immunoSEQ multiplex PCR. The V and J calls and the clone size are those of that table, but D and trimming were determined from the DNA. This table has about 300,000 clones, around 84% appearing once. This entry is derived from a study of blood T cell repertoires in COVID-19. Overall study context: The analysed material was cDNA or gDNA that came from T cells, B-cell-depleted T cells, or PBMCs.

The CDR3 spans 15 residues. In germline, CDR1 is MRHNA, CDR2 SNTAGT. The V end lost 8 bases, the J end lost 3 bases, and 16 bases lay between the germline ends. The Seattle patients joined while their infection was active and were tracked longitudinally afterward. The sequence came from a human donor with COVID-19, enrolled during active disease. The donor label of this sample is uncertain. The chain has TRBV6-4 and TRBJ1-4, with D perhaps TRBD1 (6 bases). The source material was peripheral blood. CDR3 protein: CASQGGEGANEKLFF. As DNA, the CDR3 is TGTGCCAGCCAAGGGGGAGAGGGGGCTAATGAAAAACTGTTTTTT.